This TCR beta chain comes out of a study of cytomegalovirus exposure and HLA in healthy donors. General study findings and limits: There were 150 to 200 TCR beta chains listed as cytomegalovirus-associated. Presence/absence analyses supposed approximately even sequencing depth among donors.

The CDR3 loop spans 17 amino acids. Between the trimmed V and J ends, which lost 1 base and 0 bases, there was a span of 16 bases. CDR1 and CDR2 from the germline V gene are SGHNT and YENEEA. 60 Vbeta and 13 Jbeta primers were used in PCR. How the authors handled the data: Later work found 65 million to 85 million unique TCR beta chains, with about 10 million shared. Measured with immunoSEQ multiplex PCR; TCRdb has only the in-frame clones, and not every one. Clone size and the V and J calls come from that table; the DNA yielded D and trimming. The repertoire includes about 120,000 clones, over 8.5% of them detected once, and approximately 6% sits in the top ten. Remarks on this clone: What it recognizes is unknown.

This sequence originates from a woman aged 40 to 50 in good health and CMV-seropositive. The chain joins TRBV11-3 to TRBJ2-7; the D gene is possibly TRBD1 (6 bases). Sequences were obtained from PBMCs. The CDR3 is CASSLAVIQGTSYEQYF. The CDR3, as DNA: TGTGCCAGCAGCTTAGCCGTAATACAGGGTACCTCCTACGAGCAGTACTTC.